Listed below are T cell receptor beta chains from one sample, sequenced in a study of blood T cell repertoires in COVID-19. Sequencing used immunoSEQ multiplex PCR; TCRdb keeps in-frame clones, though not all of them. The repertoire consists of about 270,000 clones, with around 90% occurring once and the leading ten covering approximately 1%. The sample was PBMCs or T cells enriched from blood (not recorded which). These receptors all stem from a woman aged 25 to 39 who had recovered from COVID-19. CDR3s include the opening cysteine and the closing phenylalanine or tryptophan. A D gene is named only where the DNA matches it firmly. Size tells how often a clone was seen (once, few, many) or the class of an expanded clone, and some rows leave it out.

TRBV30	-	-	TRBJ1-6	TGTGCCTGGAGTGTGGAGCTGGCCAGTTCACCCCTCCACTTT	CAWSVELASSPLHF
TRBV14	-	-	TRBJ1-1	TGTGCCAGCAGCCAAGACCGGGGGGAGAAAACTGAAGCTTTCTTT	CASSQDRGEKTEAFF
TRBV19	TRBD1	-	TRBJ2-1	TGTGCCAGTAGTCTGTTTGGACAGGGGAAAACAAATGAGCAGTTCTTC	CASSLFGQGKTNEQFF
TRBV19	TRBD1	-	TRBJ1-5	TGTGCCAGTAGTCCAGGACAGGGTTTTAATCAGCCCCAGCATTTT	CASSPGQGFNQPQHF
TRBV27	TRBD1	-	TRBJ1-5	TGTGCCAGCAGTCGGGACAGGGTGTCTCAGCCCCAGCATTTT	CASSRDRVSQPQHF
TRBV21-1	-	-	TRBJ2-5	TGTGCCAGCAGGCCCGCCCTACGAGGGGCGGGACAGCGGGAGGTTTCAGAGACCCAGTACTTC	CASRPALRGAGQREVSETQYF
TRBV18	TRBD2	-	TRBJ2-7	TGTGCCAGCTCACCTACGGGACTAGCGGGACTCTACGAGCAGTACTTC	CASSPTGLAGLYEQYF
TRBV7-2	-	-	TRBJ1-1	TGTGCCAGCAGCTTAGATCCTGTAACTGAAGCTTTCTTT	CASSLDPVTEAFF
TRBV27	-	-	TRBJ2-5	TGTGCCAGCTTTTTTCCTAGGCGGTACTTC	CASFFPRRYF
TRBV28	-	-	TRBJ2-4	TGTGCCAGCAGCTCCCCCTTAGAGCAGGTCAAAAACATTCAGTACTTC	CASSSPLEQVKNIQYF
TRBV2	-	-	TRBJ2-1	TGTGCCAGCAGTGAATTGGTACAGGGCAAGTTCTTC	CASSELVQGKFF
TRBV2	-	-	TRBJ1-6	TGTGCCAGCAGTGAAGGCGGGAGACAGGTCGGGGAACCCCTCCACTTT	CASSEGGRQVGEPLHF
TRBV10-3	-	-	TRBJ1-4	TGTGCCATCAGTGAGTCAGCCCCGGTATGGAGTGAAAAACTGTTTTTT	CAISESAPVWSEKLFF
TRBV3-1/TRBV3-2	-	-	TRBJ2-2	TGTGCCAGCAGCCAATTGCGACAGCCGAACACCGGGGAGCTGTTTTTT	CASSQLRQPNTGELFF
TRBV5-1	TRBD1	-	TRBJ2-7	TGCGCCAGCAGCAGGGGACAGACATACGAGCAGTACTTC	CASSRGQTYEQYF
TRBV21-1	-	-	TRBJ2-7	TGTGCCAGCAGCAACCTTAGCGGGAGCGAGGCCGAGCAGTACTTC	CASSNLSGSEAEQYF
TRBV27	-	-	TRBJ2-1	TGTGCCAGCCGGGACAACCTCTATGAGCAGTTCTTC	CASRDNLYEQFF
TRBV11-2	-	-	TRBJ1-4	TGTGCCAGCAGCTTCCGAAGCTCCCCAGGTCGCAAGTTTTTT	CASSFRSSPGRKFF
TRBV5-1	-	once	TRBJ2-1	TGCGCCAGCAGCTCGAGGGTGAGTCGGGACAATGAGCAGTTCTTC	CASSSRVSRDNEQFF
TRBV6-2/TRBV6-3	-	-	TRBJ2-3	TGTGCCAGCAGTCCAAACGGGAAGGATACGCAGTATTTT	CASSPNGKDTQYF
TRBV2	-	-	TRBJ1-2	TGTGCCAGCAGTGCTGTGAACTATGGCTACACCTTC	CASSAVNYGYTF
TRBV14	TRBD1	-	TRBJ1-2	TGTGCCAGCAGCCCCGGGACAGGGAGTTTTGGCTACACCTTC	CASSPGTGSFGYTF
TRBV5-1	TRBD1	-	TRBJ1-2	TGCGCCAGCAGCTCGGAGGGGGCCTTCTATGGCTACACCTTC	CASSSEGAFYGYTF
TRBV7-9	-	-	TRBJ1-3	TGTGCCAGCAGCTTAGACACTGGAAACACCATATATTTT	CASSLDTGNTIYF
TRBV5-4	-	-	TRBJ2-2	TGTGCCAGCAGCCCCCCAGAGGCTGGAGCCGGGGAGCTGTTTTTT	CASSPPEAGAGELFF
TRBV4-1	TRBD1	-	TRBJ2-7	TGCGCCAGCAGCCAAGGAGGCAGGGGGTACGAGCAGTACTTC	CASSQGGRGYEQYF
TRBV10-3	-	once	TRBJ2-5	TGTGCCATCAGTGATCGGGAGACCCAGTACTTC	CAISDRETQYF
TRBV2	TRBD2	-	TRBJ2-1	TGTGCCAGCAGGCCGGGACTAGCGGGGTACAATGAGCAGTTCTTC	CASRPGLAGYNEQFF
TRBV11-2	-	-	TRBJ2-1	TGTGCCAGCAGCTCCAACTGGGACATCTTATACAATGAGCAGTTCTTC	CASSSNWDILYNEQFF
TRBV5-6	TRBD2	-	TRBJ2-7	TGTGCCAGCAGCTTGGTCGGGACTACGTCCTACGAGCAGTACTTC	CASSLVGTTSYEQYF
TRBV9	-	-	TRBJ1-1	TGTGCCAGCAGCCCGACCCGGGACACGTACACTGAAGCTTTCTTT	CASSPTRDTYTEAFF
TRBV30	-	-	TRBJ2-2	TGTGCCTGGGGACAGAACACCGGGGAGCTGTTTTTT	CAWGQNTGELFF
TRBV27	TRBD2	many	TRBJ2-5	TGTGCCAGCAGTAGGACTAGCGGGAGTCAGGAGACCCAGTACTTC	CASSRTSGSQETQYF
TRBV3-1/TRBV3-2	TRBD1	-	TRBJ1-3	TGTGCCAGCAGCGACAGGGCTGGAAACACCATATATTTT	CASSDRAGNTIYF
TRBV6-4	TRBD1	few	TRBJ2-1	TGTGCCAGCAGTGAAGGGACAGGGGGCTACAATGAGCAGTTCTTC	CASSEGTGGYNEQFF
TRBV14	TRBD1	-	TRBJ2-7	TGTGCCAGCAGCCGGAACAGGGGTAGGTGGGAGCAGTACTTC	CASSRNRGRWEQYF
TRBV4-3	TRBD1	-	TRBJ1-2	TGCGCCAGCAGCCAAGTTTCGGACAGGGATCTTGTCTACACCTTC	CASSQVSDRDLVYTF